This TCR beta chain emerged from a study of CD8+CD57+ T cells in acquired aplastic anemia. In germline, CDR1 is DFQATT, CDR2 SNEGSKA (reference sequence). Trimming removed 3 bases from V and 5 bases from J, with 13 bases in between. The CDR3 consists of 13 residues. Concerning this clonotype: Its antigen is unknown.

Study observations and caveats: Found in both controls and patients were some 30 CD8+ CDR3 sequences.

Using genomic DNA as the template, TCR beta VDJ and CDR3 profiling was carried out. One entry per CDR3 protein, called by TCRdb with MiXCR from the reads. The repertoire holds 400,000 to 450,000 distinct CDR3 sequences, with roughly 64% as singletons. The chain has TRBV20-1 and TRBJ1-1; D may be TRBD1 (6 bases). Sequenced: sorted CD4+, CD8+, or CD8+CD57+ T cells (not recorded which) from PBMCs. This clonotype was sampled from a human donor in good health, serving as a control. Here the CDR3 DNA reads TGCAGTGCTAGCGTCAGGAGGGGGACTGAAGCTTTCTTT. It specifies CSASVRRGTEAFF.